This TCR beta chain was profiled in a study of T cells in Graves' hyperthyroidism and ophthalmopathy (dated by TCRdb to between 2017 and 2020). About the full investigation: Peripheral blood samples were taken at initial diagnosis, before any treatment was given. A discovery cohort of approximately 97 patients, roughly 45 with Graves' ophthalmopathy and approximately 60 with stable Graves' hyperthyroidism, was used to find distinguishing TCR V-J signatures. An independent validation cohort of under 20 hyperthyroidism patients and approximately 16 patients who later progressed to ophthalmopathy tested prospective prediction of ophthalmopathy. After sampling, hyperthyroidism patients received methimazole starting at 30 mg daily, and ophthalmopathy patients received high-dose intravenous methylprednisolone. The paper describes TCR Vbeta CDR3 sequencing of 120 to 150 peripheral blood samples, made up of 43 ophthalmopathy patients, 70 to 75 hyperthyroidism patients and 17 progressor patients. In addition, the study compared T-cell repertoires in thyroid tissue and in blood from about 6 Graves' hyperthyroidism patients. The 100 or so discovery patients were randomly split 7:3 into training and test sets.

A patient counted as having stable Graves' hyperthyroidism if no progression to ophthalmopathy occurred over 18 months of follow-up. The hyperthyroidism patients were between 18 and 65 years old and newly diagnosed, with a disease duration of less than 2 months. Exclusion was applied to patients with uncontrolled infections, other autoimmune diseases, pregnancy or lactation. Clinical symptoms, serum thyroxine and TRAb, thyroid ultrasound, and orbital computed tomography formed the basis for the diagnoses. Ficoll-Paque density gradient centrifugation was used to isolate PBMCs from around 10 ml of fresh peripheral blood. Total RNA was extracted using Trizol reagent, and RNA quality was assessed on an Agilent 2100 Bioanalyzer. Study-level results and caveats: Blood samples also contained most of the expanded thyroid clonotypes (frequency above 0.001), which suggests that blood repertoires may reflect thyroid immune responses. Sample size was not statistically predetermined, and investigators were not blinded to group allocation. In validation, the model predicted progression to ophthalmopathy a median of about 5.9 months before onset, with around 70% sensitivity and 72.22% specificity. Ophthalmopathy was separated from stable hyperthyroidism by a 13 V-J signature model, with 85% to 90% sensitivity and just over 81% specificity obtained in cross-validation and 80%/75% obtained in testing.

The table lists this clonotype with many counts. The antigen it recognizes is unknown. Base qualities are not at hand, and no much larger clone is one base apart. The CDR3, cysteine through phenylalanine, is 12 amino acids long. Solely the CDR3 DNA is kept, with 36 bases framed from the first base. V and J lose 3 bases and 9 bases, and a span of 9 bases separates them. For CDR1 and CDR2, the germline V gene (reference sequence) lists LGHDT and YNNKEL. Amplification of TCR beta CDR3 regions was carried out from RNA transcripts. A first-round RT-PCR of the TCR CDR3 used the HTBI primer set with the Qiagen OneStep RT-PCR kit. Libraries were constructed in a second round of multiplex PCR, after which size selection and purification were carried out. Paired-end sequencing of the libraries was performed with 100 bp reads on an Illumina HiSeq2000. The paper's processing steps were these. SOAPnuke was used to process the raw data, removing reads that contained adapters or uncalled bases, had a mean Phred below 15, or lacked an exact match to the constant primer or identifier. COPE v1.2.5 was used to merge high-quality paired reads, and clonotypes were defined as unique nucleotide sequences. MiTCR v1.1 was used to align clonotypes to the IMGT TRBV, TRBD and TRBJ reference segments. Only V-J combinations with frequency above 0.0001, covering 99% to 99.2% of repertoires, were analysed. The TCS score was defined as F50 (clonal expansion) divided by E x V (chaos), with BLOSUM62-based TCRdist calculated between CDR3 peptides within each V-J. Welch's t-statistics and random forest reduced around 550 V-J features to 13, which were used in a naive Bayes classifier (R e1071). In-frame beta chains were kept once TCRdb had trimmed the public reads at Q25 with fastp and called clones with MiXCR. Each record represents a unique CDR3 protein, reported with the most common genes and DNA among its rows. TCRdb, not the authors, supplied the V and J calls. The sample table records more than 300,000 distinct CDR3 sequences; around 13% of these occur just once. 11% of the sample goes to the ten largest clones.

This clonotype originated in a woman aged 60-75 years with Graves' hyperthyroidism. The sequence links TRBV3-1 to TRBJ2-4; confidence is insufficient to name the D gene. The material sequenced was blood. The DNA sequence follows: TGTGCCAGCAGCCAGGGTCGGAGCATTCAGTACTTC. Translated, it reads CASSQGRSIQYF.